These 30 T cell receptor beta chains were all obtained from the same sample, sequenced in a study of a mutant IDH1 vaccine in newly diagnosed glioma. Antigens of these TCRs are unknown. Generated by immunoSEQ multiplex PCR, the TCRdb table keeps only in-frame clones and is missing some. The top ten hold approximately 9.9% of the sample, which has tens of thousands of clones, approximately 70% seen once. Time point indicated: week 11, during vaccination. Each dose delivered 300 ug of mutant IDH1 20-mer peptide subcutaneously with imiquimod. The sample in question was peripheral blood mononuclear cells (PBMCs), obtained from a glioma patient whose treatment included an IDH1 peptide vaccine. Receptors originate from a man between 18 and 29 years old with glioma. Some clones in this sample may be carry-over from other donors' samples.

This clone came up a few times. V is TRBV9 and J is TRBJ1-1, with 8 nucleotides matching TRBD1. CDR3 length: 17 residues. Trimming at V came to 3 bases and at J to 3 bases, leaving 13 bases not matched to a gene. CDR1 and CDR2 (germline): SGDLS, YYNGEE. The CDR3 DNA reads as TGTGCCAGCAGCGACACTCCCAGGGGGCAGCAGGACACTGAAGCTTTCTTT. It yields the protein CASSDTPRGQQDTEAFF. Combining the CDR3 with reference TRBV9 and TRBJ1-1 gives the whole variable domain DSGVTQTPKHLITATGQRVTLRCSPRSGDLSVYWYQQSLDQGLQFLIQYYNGEERAKGNILERFSAQQFPDLHSELNLSSLELGDSALYFCASSDTPRGQQDTEAFFGQGTRLTVV.

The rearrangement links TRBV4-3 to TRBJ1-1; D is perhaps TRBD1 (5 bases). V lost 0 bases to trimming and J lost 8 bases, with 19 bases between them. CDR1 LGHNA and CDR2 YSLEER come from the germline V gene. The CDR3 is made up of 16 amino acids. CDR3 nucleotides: TGCGCCAGCAGCCAAGATCGGGGGACGGGGCTAGGGGAAGCTTTCTTT. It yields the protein CASSQDRGTGLGEAFF.

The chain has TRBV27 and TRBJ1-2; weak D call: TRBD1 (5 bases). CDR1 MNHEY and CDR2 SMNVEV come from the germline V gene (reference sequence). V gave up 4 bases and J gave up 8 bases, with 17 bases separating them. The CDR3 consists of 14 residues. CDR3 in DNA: TGTGCCAGCAGTTGGTCAGGGCGATTCGGGGGCTACACCTTC. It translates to CASSWSGRFGGYTF.

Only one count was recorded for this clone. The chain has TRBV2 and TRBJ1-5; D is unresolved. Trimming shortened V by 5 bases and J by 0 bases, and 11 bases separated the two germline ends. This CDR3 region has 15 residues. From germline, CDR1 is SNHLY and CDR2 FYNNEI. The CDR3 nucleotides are TGTGCCAGCAGTCCCGACCGATATAGCAATCAGCCCCAGCATTTT. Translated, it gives CASSPDRYSNQPQHF. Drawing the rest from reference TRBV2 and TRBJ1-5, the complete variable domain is EPEVTQTPSHQVTQMGQEVILRCVPISNHLYFYWYRQILGQKVEFLVSFYNNEISEKSEIFDDQFSVERPDGSNFTLKIRSTKLEDSAMYFCASSPDRYSNQPQHFGDGTRLSIL.

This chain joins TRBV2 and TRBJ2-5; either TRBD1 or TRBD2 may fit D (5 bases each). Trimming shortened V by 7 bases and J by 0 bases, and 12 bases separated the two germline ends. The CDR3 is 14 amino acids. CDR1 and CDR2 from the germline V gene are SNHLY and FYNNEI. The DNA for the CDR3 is TGTGCCAGCATCGAGGGACCAAACCAAGAGACCCAGTACTTC. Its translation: CASIEGPNQETQYF.

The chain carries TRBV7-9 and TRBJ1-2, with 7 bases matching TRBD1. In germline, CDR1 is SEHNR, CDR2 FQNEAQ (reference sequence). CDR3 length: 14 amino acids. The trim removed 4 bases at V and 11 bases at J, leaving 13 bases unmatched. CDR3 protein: CASSSPSRQGVYTF. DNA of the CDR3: TGTGCCAGCAGCTCGCCCAGTCGTCAGGGGGTTTACACCTTC.

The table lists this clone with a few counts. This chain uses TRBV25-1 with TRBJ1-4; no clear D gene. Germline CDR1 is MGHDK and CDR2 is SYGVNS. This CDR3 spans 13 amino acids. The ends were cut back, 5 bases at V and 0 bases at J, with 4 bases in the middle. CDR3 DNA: TGTGCCAGCAGTCCTACAACTAATGAAAAACTGTTTTTT. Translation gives CASSPTTNEKLFF.

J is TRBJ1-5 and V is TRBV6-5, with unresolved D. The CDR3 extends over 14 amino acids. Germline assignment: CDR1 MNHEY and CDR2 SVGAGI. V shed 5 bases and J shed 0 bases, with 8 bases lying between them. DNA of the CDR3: TGTGCCAGCAGTGAGATGAATAGCAATCAGCCCCAGCATTTT. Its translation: CASSEMNSNQPQHF.

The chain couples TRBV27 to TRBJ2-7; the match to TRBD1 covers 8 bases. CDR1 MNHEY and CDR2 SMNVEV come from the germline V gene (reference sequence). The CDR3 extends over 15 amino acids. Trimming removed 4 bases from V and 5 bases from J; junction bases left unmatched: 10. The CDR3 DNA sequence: TGTGCCAGCAGTTCCAAGGACAGGGTAGTGCACGAGCAGTACTTC. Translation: CASSSKDRVVHEQYF.

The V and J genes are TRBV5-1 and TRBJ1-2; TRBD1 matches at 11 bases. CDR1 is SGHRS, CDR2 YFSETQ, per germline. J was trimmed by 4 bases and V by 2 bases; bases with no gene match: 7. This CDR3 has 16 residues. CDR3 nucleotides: TGCGCCAGCAGCTTATTTGGGACAGGGGGTACCTATGGCTACACCTTC. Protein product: CASSLFGTGGTYGYTF.

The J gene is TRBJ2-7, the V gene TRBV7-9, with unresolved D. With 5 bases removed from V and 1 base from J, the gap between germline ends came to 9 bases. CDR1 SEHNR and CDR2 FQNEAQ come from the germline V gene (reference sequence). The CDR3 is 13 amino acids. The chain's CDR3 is CASSPGHSYEQYF. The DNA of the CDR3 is TGTGCCAGCAGCCCCGGGCATTCCTACGAGCAGTACTTC.

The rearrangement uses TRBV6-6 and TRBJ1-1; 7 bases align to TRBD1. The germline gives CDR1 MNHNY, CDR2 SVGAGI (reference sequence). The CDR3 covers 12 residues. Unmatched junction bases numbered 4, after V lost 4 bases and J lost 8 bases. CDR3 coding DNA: TGTGCCAGCAGTTCGACAGGGAACGAAGCTTTCTTT. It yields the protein CASSSTGNEAFF.

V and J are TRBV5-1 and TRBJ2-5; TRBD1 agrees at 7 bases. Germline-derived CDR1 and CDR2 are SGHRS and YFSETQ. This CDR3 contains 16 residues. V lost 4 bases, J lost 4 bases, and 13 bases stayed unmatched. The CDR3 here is CASSRGQALGRETQYF. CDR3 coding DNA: TGCGCCAGCAGCCGAGGACAGGCCCTAGGCCGAGAGACCCAGTACTTC.

Written as DNA, the CDR3 is TGTGCCAGCAGGTTCGGGTCGGCGAGGCGCGAGCAGTACTTC. It encodes CASRFGSARREQYF. The gene calls are TRBV28 and TRBJ2-7; no definite D call. CDR3 size: 14 residues. V was trimmed by 6 bases and J by 6 bases, leaving 18 bases between them. The germline V gene has CDR1 MDHEN and CDR2 SYDVKM.

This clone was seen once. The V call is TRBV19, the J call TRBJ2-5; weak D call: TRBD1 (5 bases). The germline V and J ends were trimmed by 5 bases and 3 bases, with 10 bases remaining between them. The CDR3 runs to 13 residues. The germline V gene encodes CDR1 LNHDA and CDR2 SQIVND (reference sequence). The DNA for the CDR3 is TGTGCCAGTAGTTCCCGGACAAAAGAGACCCAGTACTTC. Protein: CASSSRTKETQYF. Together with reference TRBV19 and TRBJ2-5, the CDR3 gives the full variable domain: DGGITQSPKYLFRKEGQNVTLSCEQNLNHDAMYWYRQDPGQGLRLIYYSQIVNDFQKGDIAEGYSVSREKKESFPLTVTSAQKNPTAFYLCASSSRTKETQYFGPGTRLLVL.

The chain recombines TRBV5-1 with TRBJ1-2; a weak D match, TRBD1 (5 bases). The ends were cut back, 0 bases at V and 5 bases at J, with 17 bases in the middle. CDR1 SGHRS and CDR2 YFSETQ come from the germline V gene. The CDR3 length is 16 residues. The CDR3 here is CASSLVGGTGGYGYTF. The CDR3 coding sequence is TGCGCCAGCAGCTTGGTGGGGGGAACCGGAGGGTATGGCTACACCTTC.

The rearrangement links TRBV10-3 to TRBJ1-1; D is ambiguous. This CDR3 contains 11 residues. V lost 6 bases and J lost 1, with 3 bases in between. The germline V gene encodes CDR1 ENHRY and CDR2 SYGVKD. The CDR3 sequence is CAIRGNTEAFF. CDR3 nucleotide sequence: TGTGCCATCAGAGGGAACACTGAAGCTTTCTTT.

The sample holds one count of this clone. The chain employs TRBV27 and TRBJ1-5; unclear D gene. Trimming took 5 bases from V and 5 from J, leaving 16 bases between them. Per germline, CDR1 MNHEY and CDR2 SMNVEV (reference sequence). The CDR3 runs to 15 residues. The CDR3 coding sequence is TGTGCCAGCAGTCCGACCCGGGGTTGGGATCAGCCCCAGCATTTT. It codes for CASSPTRGWDQPQHF.

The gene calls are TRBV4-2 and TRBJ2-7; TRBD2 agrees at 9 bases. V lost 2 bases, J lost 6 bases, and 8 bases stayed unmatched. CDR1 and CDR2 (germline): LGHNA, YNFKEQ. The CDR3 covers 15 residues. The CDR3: CASSQRLAVGVEQYF. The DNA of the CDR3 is TGTGCCAGCAGCCAACGACTAGCGGTTGGGGTCGAGCAGTACTTC.

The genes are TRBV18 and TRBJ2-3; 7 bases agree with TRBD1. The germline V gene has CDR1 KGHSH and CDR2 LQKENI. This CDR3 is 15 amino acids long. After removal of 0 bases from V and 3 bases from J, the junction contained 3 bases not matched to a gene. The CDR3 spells CASSPPLQGTDTQYF. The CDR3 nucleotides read TGTGCCAGCTCACCACCCCTACAGGGGACAGATACGCAGTATTTT.

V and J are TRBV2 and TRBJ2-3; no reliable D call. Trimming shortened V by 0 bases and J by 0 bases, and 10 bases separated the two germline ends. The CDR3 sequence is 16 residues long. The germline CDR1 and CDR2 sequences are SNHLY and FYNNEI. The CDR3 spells CASSEAETLSTDTQYF. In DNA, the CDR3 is TGTGCCAGCAGTGAAGCGGAGACACTTAGCACAGATACGCAGTATTTT.

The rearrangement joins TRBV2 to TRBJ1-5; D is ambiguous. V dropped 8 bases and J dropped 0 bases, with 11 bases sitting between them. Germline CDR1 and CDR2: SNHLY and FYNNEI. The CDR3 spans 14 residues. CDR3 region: CASEGYYSNQPQHF. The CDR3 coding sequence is TGTGCCAGCGAAGGATACTATAGCAATCAGCCCCAGCATTTT.

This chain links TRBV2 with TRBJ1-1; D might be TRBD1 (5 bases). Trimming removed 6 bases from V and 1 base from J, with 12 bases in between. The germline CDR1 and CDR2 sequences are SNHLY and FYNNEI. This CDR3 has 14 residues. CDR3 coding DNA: TGTGCCAGCAGACCGATAGGGGAGAACACTGAAGCTTTCTTT. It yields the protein CASRPIGENTEAFF.

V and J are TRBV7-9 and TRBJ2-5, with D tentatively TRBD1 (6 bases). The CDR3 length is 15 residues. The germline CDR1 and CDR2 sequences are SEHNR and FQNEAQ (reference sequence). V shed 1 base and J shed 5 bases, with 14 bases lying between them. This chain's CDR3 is CASSLGGGWMETQYF. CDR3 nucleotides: TGTGCCAGCAGCTTAGGAGGGGGATGGATGGAGACCCAGTACTTC.

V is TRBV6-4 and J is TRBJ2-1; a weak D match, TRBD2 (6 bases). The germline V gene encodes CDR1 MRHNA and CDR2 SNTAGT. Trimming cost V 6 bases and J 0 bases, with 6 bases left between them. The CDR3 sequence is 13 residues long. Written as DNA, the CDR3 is TGTGCCAGCAGCGGGAGCTCCTACAATGAGCAGTTCTTC. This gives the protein CASSGSSYNEQFF.

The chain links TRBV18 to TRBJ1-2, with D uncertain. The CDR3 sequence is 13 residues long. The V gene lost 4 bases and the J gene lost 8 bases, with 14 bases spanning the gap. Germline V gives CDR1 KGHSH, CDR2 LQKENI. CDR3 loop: CASSLDANLGYTF. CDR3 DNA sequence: TGTGCCAGCTCACTCGATGCTAACCTCGGCTACACCTTC.

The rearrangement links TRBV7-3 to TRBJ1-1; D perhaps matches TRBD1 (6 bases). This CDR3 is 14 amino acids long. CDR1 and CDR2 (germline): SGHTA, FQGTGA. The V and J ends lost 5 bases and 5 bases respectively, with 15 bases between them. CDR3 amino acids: CASSATTTGTEAFF. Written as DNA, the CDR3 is TGTGCCAGCAGCGCGACGACTACAGGGACTGAAGCTTTCTTT.

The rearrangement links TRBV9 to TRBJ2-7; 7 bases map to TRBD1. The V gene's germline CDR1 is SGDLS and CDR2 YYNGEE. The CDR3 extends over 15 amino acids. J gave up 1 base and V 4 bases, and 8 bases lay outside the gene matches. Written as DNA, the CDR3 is TGTGCCAGCAGCATCGCCTCGGGACAGTCCTACGAGCAGTACTTC. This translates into CASSIASGQSYEQYF.

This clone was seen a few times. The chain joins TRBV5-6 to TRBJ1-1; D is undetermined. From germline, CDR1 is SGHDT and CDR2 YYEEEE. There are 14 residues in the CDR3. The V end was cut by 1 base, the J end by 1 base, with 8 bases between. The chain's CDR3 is CASSLRWRNTEAFF. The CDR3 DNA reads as TGTGCCAGCAGCTTGAGGTGGAGGAACACTGAAGCTTTCTTT.

The CDR3: CASSPSLTSGASNQETQYF. The CDR3 nucleotides read TGTGCCAGCAGCCCAAGCCTGACTAGCGGGGCATCTAACCAAGAGACCCAGTACTTC. The chain is built from TRBV7-2 and TRBJ2-5, with 11 positions matching TRBD2. The V segment lost 5 bases and the J segment 0 bases; nucleotides outside the gene matches: 14. The CDR3 covers 19 residues. CDR1 SGHTA and CDR2 FQGNSA come from the germline V gene. Looking up the rest from reference TRBV7-2 and TRBJ2-5 gives the full variable domain: GAGVSQSPSNKVTEKGKDVELRCDPISGHTALYWYRQSLGQGLEFLIYFQGNSAPDKSGLPSDRFSAERTGGSVSTLTIQRTQQEDSAVYLCASSPSLTSGASNQETQYFGPGTRLLVL.